Sequencing of this TCR beta chain was carried out in a study of blood T cell repertoires in COVID-19. The wider study: COVID-19 samples, acute and convalescent, were from the United States, Italy and Spain.

Per the original methods: Amplified reference gene primers provided the basis for estimating nucleated cell counts. Clones were sequenced by immunoSEQ multiplex PCR, and TCRdb holds only the in-frame ones, with some missing. V and J calls and clone size are copied from that table; D and trimming were computed from the DNA. Among tens of thousands of clones listed, around 87% were seen once. One Seattle source followed patients from active infection through their disease course. Trimming removed 0 bases from V and 3 bases from J, with 18 bases in between. The CDR3 is 17 residues long. CDR1 and CDR2 from the germline V gene are SGHRS and YFSETQ.

The chain combines TRBV5-1 with TRBJ1-1, with a weak D call TRBD1 (5 bases). Material for sequencing was peripheral blood. This TCR derives from a woman in her fifties or sixties with COVID-19, enrolled during active disease. The CDR3 spells CASSLGGQWDVDTEAFF. CDR3 bases: TGCGCCAGCAGCTTGGGGGGCCAGTGGGATGTCGACACTGAAGCTTTCTTT.